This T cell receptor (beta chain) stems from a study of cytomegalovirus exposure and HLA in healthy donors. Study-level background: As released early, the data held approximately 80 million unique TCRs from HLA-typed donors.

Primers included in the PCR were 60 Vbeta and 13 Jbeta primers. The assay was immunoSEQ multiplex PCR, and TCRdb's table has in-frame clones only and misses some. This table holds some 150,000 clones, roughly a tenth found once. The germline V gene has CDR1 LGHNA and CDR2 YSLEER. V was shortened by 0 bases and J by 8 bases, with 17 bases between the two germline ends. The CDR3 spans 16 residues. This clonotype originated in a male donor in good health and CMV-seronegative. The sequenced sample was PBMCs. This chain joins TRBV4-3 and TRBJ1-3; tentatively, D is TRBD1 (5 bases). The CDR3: CASSQDRYPAGDTIYF. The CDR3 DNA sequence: TGCGCCAGCAGCCAAGATCGGTACCCAGCGGGGGACACCATATATTTT.